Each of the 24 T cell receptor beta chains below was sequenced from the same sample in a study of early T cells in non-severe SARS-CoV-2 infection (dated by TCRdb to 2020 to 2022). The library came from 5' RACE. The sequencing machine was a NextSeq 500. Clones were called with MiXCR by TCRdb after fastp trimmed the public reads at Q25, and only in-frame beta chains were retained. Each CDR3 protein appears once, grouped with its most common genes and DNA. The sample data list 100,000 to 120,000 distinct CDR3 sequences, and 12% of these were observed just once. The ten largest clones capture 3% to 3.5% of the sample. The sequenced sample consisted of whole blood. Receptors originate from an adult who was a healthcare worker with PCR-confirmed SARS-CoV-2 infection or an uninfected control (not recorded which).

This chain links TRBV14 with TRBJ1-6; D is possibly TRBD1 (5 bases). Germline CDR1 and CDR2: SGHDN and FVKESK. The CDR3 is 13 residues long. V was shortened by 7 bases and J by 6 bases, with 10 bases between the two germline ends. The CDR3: CASKRDFNSPLHF. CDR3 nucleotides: TGTGCCAGCAAACGGGACTTTAATTCACCCCTCCACTTT.

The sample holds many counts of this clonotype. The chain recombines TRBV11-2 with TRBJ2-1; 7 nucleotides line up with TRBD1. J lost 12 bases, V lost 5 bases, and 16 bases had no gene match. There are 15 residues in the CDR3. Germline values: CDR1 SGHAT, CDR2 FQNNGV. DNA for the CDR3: TGTGCCAGCAGCCAACCAGGGACAGTCCGCTCCGGGCAGTTCTTC. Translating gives CASSQPGTVRSGQFF.

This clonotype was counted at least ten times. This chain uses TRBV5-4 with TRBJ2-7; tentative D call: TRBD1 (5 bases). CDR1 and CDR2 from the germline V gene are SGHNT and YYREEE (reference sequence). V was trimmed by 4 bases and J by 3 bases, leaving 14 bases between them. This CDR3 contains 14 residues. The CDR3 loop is CASSLQTALYEQYF. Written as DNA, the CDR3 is TGTGCCAGCAGCCTTCAGACAGCGCTCTACGAGCAGTACTTC.

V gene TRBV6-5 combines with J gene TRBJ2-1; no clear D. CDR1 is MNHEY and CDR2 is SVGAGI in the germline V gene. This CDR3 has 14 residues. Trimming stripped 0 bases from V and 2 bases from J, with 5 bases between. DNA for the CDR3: TGTGCCAGCAGTTACTCCCCCCCCTACAATGAGCAGTTCTTC. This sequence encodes CASSYSPPYNEQFF.

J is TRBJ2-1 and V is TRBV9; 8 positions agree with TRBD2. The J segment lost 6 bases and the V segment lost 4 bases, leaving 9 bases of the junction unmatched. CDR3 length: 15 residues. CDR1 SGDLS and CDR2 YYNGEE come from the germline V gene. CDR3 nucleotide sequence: TGTGCCAGCAGCCCTGACTTCGGGGGGGCCAATGAGCAGTTCTTC. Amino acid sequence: CASSPDFGGANEQFF.

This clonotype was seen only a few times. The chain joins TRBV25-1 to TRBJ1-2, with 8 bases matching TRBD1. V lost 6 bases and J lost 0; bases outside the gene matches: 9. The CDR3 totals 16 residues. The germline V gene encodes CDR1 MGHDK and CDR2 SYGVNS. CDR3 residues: CASRPAGGEANYGYTF. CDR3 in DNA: TGTGCCAGCAGGCCGGCAGGGGGCGAGGCTAACTATGGCTACACCTTC.

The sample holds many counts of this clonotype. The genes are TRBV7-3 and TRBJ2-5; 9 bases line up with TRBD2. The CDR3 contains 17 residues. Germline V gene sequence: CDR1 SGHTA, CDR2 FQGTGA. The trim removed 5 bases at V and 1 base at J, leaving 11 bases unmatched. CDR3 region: CASSRLPSGTTQETQYF. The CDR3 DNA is TGTGCCAGCAGCCGCCTCCCTAGCGGGACGACCCAAGAGACCCAGTACTTC.

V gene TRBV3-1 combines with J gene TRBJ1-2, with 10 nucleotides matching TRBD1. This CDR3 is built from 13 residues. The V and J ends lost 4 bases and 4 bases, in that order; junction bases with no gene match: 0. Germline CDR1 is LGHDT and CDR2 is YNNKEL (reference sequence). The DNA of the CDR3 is TGTGCCAGCAGCCGGACAGGGGGCTATGGCTACACCTTC. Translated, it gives CASSRTGGYGYTF.

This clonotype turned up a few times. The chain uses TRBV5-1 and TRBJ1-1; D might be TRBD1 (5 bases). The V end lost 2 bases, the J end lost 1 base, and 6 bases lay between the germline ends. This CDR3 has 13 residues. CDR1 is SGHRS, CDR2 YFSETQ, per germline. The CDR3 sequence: CASSFRANTEAFF. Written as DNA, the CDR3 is TGCGCCAGCAGCTTCAGGGCGAACACTGAAGCTTTCTTT.

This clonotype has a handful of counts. CDR3 in DNA: TGTGCCAGCAGCTCGGGACACTTCCAAGAGACCCAGTACTTC. Amino acid sequence: CASSSGHFQETQYF. The gene calls are TRBV5-4 and TRBJ2-5, with a tentative D call TRBD1 (6 bases). The CDR3 runs to 14 residues. Germline loops: CDR1 SGHNT, CDR2 YYREEE (reference sequence). The V end was cut by 3 bases, the J end by 1 base, with 10 bases between. Supplemented by reference TRBV5-4 and TRBJ2-5, the full variable domain reads ETGVTQSPTHLIKTRGQQVTLRCSSQSGHNTVSWYQQALGQGPQFIFQYYREEENGRGNFPPRFSGLQFPNYSSELNVNALELDDSALYLCASSSGHFQETQYFGPGTRLLVL.

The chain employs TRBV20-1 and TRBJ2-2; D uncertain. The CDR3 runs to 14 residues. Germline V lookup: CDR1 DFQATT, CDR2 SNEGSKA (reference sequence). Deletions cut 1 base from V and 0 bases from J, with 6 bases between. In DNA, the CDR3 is TGCAGTGCTAGAGGTCGGTCGAACACCGGGGAGCTGTTTTTT. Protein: CSARGRSNTGELFF.

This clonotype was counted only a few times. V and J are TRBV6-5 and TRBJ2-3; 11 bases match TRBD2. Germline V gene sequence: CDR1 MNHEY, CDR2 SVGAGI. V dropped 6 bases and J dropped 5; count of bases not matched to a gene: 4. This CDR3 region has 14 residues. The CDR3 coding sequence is TGTGCCAGCAGCGGACTAGCGGGCCAAGATACGCAGTATTTT. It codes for CASSGLAGQDTQYF.

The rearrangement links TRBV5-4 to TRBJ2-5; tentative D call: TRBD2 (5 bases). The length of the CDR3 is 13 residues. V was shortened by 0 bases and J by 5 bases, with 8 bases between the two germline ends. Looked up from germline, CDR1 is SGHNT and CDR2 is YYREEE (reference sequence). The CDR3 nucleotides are TGTGCCAGCAGCTTGGCTAGCATGGAGACCCAGTACTTC. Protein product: CASSLASMETQYF.

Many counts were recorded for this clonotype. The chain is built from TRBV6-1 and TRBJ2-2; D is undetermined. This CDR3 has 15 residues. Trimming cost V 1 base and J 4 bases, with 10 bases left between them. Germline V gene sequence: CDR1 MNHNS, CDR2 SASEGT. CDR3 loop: CASSEVVSITGELFF. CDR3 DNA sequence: TGTGCCAGCAGTGAAGTGGTCTCTATCACCGGGGAGCTGTTTTTT.

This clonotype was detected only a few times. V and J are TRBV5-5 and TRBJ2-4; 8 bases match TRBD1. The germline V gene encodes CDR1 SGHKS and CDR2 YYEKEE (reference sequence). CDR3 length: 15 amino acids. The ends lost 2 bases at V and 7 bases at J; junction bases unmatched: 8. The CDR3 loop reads CASSFYDRGGNIQYF. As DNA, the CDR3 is TGTGCCAGCAGCTTCTATGACAGGGGTGGCAACATTCAGTACTTC. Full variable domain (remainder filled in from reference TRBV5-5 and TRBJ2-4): DAGVTQSPTHLIKTRGQQVTLRCSPISGHKSVSWYQQVLGQGPQFIFQYYEKEERGRGNFPDRFSARQFPNYSSELNVNALLLGDSALYLCASSFYDRGGNIQYFGAGTRLSVL.

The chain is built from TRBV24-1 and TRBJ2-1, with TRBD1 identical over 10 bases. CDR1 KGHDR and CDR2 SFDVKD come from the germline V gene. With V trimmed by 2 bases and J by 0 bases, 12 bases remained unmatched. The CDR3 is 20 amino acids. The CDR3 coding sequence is TGTGCCACCAGTGATTCGCGACAGGGGGCCAACCGTCGCTCCTACAATGAGCAGTTCTTC. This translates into CATSDSRQGANRRSYNEQFF.

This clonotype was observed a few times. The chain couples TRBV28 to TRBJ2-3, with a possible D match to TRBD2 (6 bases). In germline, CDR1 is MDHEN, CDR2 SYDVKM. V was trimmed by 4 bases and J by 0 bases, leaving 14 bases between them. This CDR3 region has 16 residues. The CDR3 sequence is CASSSLLAGSTDTQYF. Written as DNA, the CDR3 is TGTGCCAGCAGTTCTTTACTGGCGGGGAGCACAGATACGCAGTATTTT.

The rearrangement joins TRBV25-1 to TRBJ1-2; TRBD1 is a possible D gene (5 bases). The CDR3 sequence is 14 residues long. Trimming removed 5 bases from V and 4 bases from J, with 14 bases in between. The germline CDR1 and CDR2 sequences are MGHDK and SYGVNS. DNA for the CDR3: TGTGCCAGCAGTCAACCGGGACTTAGCTATGGCTACACCTTC. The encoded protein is CASSQPGLSYGYTF.

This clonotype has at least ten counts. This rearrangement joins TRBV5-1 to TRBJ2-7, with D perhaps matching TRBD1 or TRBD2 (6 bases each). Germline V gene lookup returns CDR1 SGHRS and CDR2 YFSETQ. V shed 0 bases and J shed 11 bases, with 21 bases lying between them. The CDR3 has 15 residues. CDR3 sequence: CASSLVSTGGSTEYF. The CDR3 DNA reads TGCGCCAGCAGCTTGGTGTCGACAGGAGGGTCGACGGAGTACTTC.

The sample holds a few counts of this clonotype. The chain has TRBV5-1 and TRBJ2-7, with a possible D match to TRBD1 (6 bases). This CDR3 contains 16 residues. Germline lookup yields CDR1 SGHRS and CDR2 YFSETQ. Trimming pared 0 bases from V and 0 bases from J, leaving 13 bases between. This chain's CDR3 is CASSLAAWTDSYEQYF. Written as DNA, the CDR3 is TGCGCCAGCAGCTTGGCCGCGTGGACAGACTCCTACGAGCAGTACTTC.

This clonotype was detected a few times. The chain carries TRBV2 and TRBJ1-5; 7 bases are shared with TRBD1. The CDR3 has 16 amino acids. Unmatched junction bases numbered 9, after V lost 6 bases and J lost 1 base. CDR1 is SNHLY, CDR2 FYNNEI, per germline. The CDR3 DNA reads TGTGCCAGCAGGGGCGACAGGGAAGAGAGCAATCAGCCCCAGCATTTT. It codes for CASRGDREESNQPQHF. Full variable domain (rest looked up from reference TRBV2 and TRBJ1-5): EPEVTQTPSHQVTQMGQEVILRCVPISNHLYFYWYRQILGQKVEFLVSFYNNEISEKSEIFDDQFSVERPDGSNFTLKIRSTKLEDSAMYFCASRGDREESNQPQHFGDGTRLSIL.

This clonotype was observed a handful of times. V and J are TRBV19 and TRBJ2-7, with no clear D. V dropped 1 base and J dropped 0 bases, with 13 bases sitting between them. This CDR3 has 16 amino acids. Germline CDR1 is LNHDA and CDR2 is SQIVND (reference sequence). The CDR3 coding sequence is TGTGCCAGTAGTATAGTACCCAGCACTTACTCCTACGAGCAGTACTTC. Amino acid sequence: CASSIVPSTYSYEQYF.

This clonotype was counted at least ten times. This chain's CDR3 is CASSPPVVAAHSTDTQYF. CDR3 DNA: TGTGCCAGCTCACCACCGGTGGTAGCTGCCCATAGCACAGATACGCAGTATTTT. V usage is TRBV18 and J usage is TRBJ2-3; D call uncertain. The CDR3 is 18 amino acids. Germline V gene data show CDR1 as KGHSH and CDR2 as LQKENI. V was clipped by 0 bases and J by 0 bases, with 16 bases between them.

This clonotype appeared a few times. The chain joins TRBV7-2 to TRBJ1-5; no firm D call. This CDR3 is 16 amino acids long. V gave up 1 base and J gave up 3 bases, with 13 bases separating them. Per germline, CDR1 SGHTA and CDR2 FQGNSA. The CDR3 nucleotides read TGTGCCAGCAGCTTAGAAATTGGTCAGCTCAATCAGCCCCAGCATTTT. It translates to CASSLEIGQLNQPQHF.